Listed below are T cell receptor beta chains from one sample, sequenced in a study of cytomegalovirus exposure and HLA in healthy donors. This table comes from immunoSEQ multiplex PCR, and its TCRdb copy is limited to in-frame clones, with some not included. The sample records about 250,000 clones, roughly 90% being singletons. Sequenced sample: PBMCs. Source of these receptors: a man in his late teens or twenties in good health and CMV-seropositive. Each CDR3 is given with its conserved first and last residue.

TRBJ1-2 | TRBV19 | CASSTEVYYGYTF
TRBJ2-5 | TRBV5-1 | CASSLAPGTPRAGTQYF
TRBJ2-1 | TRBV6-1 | CASSEHSGSYNEQFF
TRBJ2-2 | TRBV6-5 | CASSYSTPVGTGELFF
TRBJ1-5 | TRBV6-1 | CASSEDRYSNQPQHF
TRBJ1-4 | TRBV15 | CATSRSGGGGEKLFF
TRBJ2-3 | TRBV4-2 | CASSPGTSGSADTQYF
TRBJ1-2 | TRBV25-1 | CATSRAVNYGYTF
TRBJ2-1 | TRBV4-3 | CASSQDRAGDHNEQFF
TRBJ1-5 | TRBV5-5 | CASSLGSNQPQHF
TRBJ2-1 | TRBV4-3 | CASSQDRRKNNEQFF
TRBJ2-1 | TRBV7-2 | CASSFVGEYYNEQFF
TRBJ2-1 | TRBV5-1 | CASSLEAPSSYNEQFF
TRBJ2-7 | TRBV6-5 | CASRFRREGLYEQYF
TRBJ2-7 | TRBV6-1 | CASNQDREQYF
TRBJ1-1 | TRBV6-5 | CASSYSFYGNTEAFF
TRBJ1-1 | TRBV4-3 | CASSQQGGGTEAFF
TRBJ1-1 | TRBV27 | CASRVLENTEAFF
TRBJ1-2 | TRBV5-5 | CASSQSDRPYGYTF
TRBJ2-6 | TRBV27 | CASSFEVSTPTGANVLTF
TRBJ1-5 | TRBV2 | CASLAGYSNQPQHF
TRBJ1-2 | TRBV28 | CASAPGGAPGYTF
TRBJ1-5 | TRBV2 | CASTGQLSNQPQHF
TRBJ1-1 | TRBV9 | CASSPGRENTEAFF
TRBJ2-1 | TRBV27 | CASSPGQLGNEQFF
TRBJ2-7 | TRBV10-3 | CAISDFGEQYF
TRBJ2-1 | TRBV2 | CASSEAQSPAAPQFF
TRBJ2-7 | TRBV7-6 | CASSLAGGTGAEQYF
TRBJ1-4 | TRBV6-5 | CASSPDRGGEKLFF
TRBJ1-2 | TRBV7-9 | CASSLEGLMGGYTF
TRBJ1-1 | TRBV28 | CASSPGTYAEAFF
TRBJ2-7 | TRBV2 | CASLDQGSYEQYF
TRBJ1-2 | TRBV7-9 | CASSSQMYYGYTF
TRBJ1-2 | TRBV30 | CAWATGTGYTF
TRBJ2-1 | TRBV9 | CASSPYRGGQFF
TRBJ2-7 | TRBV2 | CASRSGLSYEQYF
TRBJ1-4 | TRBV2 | CASSLDSGGEKLFF